The subject of this entry is one T cell receptor (beta chain). This sample was included in a study of T cells after somatic rescue of genetic block. The CDR3 is 14 residues long. With V trimmed by 4 bases and J by 3 bases, 5 bases remained unmatched. Germline-derived CDR1 and CDR2 are SGHRS and YFSETQ. The table came from immunoSEQ multiplex PCR; TCRdb's copy has only in-frame clones and leaves some out. Of tens of thousands of clones detected, 85% to 95% appear once; the ten largest clones hold over 2.5%. This sequence was found in a man between 35 and 55 years old. The V gene is TRBV5-1, the J gene TRBJ2-7; TRBD1 agrees at 9 bases. Material for sequencing was peripheral blood mononuclear cells (PBMCs). The CDR3 here is CASSPPGQGYEQYF. For the CDR3, the DNA is TGCGCCAGCAGCCCTCCGGGACAGGGCTACGAGCAGTACTTC.